These T cell receptor beta chains were read from a single sample in a study of CD4 T cells in relation to SARS-CoV-2 and coronaviruses. Their cognate antigens are unknown. The method was immunoSEQ multiplex PCR; TCRdb's version includes in-frame clones alone and lacks a portion of them. This sample has around 25,000 clones, with around three quarters found just once. Sequencing input: CD4+ T cells from PBMCs, cultured in vitro. These TCRs come from a human donor in good health. CDR3s include the opening cysteine and the closing phenylalanine or tryptophan. Each record gives: V gene, D gene, CDR3 length, clone size, J gene, CDR3 protein, CDR3 DNA. A D gene is named only where the DNA matches it firmly. A clone size is listed for some rows: how often the clone was seen (once, few, many), or a class if it is expanded.

>TRBV18|NA|14|NA|TRBJ2-5
CASSPTDSHETQYF
TGTGCCAGCTCACCTACGGACAGCCACGAGACCCAGTACTTC
>TRBV7-9|NA|14|few|TRBJ2-7
CASSLYPNSYEQYF
TGTGCCAGCAGCTTATACCCAAACTCCTACGAGCAGTACTTC
>TRBV7-9|NA|15|NA|TRBJ1-4
CASSPRRARGEKLFF
TGTGCCAGCAGCCCCCGTAGGGCCCGCGGAGAAAAACTGTTTTTT
>TRBV27|TRBD2|19|NA|TRBJ2-1
CASSQRSTSGRESYNEQFF
TGTGCCAGCAGTCAAAGAAGTACTAGCGGGAGGGAGTCCTACAATGAGCAGTTCTTC
>TRBV3-1/TRBV3-2|NA|16|NA|TRBJ2-3
CASSQTLMSGTDTQYF
TGTGCCAGCAGCCAAACTTTGATGAGCGGCACAGATACGCAGTATTTT
>TRBV24-1|TRBD2|15|medium-sized|TRBJ2-1
CATSARRDYYNEQFF
TGTGCCACCAGTGCGAGACGGGACTACTACAATGAGCAGTTCTTC
>TRBV12-5|TRBD1|14|once|TRBJ1-4
CASGPGQGREKLFF
TGTGCTAGTGGTCCGGGACAGGGAAGAGAAAAACTGTTTTTT
>TRBV3-1/TRBV3-2|NA|14|NA|TRBJ2-7
CASSQVRITGEQYF
TGTGCCAGCAGCCAAGTTCGTATAACGGGGGAGCAGTACTTC
>TRBV27|NA|15|NA|TRBJ2-7
CASSPRQVPTYEQYF
TGTGCCAGCAGTCCCCGACAGGTCCCGACTTACGAGCAGTACTTC
>TRBV9|TRBD1|15|once|TRBJ2-2
CASSVEDRGTGELFF
TGTGCCAGCAGCGTAGAGGACAGGGGGACCGGGGAGCTGTTTTTT
>TRBV7-9|TRBD1|14|NA|TRBJ1-1
CASKVGGTNTEAFF
TGTGCCAGCAAAGTAGGGGGCACGAACACTGAAGCTTTCTTT
>TRBV19|NA|13|NA|TRBJ1-5
CASSIPNVPPQHF
TGTGCCAGTAGTATCCCGAACGTTCCGCCCCAGCATTTT
>TRBV5-1|NA|11|once|TRBJ2-5
CASSNQETQYF
TGCGCCAGCAGCAATCAAGAGACCCAGTACTTC
>TRBV4-1|NA|14|few|TRBJ2-1
CASSQGLRNGEQFF
TGCGCCAGCAGCCAAGGACTTAGGAATGGTGAGCAGTTCTTC
>TRBV20-1|NA|13|NA|TRBJ1-6
CSASRGSNSPLHF
TGCAGTGCTAGTAGAGGGTCTAATTCACCCCTCCACTTT
>TRBV29-1|NA|13|NA|TRBJ2-1
CSLGSVVINEQFF
TGCAGCTTGGGGAGTGTTGTAATCAATGAGCAGTTCTTC
>TRBV5-1|NA|14|NA|TRBJ2-7
CASSLGQGGYEQYF
TGCGCCAGCAGCTTGGGCCAGGGTGGCTACGAGCAGTACTTC
>TRBV19|NA|14|NA|TRBJ2-5
CASSIRGEKETQYF
TGTGCCAGTAGTATACGCGGGGAGAAAGAGACCCAGTACTTC
>TRBV4-1|NA|16|once|TRBJ2-5
CASSQEPQRRQETQYF
TGCGCCAGCAGCCAAGAGCCCCAGCGGAGACAAGAGACCCAGTACTTC
>TRBV5-8|NA|16|few|TRBJ1-5
CASSLGGGGGRQPQHF
TGTGCCAGCAGCTTGGGAGGCGGGGGCGGTCGGCAGCCCCAGCATTTT
>TRBV5-1|NA|14|NA|TRBJ1-3
CASSFGDPGNTIYF
TGCGCCAGCAGCTTCGGGGACCCTGGAAACACCATATATTTT
>TRBV9|NA|17|NA|TRBJ1-3
CASSVGLGASGGNTIYF
TGTGCCAGCAGCGTAGGGTTGGGGGCGTCGGGGGGAAACACCATATATTTT
>TRBV2|NA|14|NA|TRBJ1-3
CASSSFGRGNTIYF
TGTGCCAGCAGCTCCTTTGGGCGGGGAAACACCATATATTTT
>TRBV11-2|NA|13|NA|TRBJ1-1
CASSLDPESEAFF
TGTGCCAGCAGCTTAGATCCCGAATCTGAAGCTTTCTTT
>TRBV27|TRBD2|20|NA|TRBJ2-2
CASSLRSGTSGSGGTGELFF
TGTGCCAGCAGTTTACGGTCCGGGACTAGCGGGAGCGGTGGCACCGGGGAGCTGTTTTTT
>TRBV20-1|NA|16|NA|TRBJ1-5
CSASPGRGISNQPQHF
TGCAGTGCTAGTCCGGGACGGGGGATTAGCAATCAGCCCCAGCATTTT
>TRBV5-1|NA|15|few|TRBJ1-1
CASSLGGTSNTEAFF
TGCGCCAGCAGCTTGGGGGGGACTTCTAACACTGAAGCTTTCTTT
>TRBV10-1|TRBD2|16|NA|TRBJ2-1
CASSESTGGRGNEQFF
TGCGCCAGCAGTGAGTCGACTGGCGGGAGAGGCAATGAGCAGTTCTTC
>TRBV11-2|NA|15|NA|TRBJ1-4
CASSLSQGTNEKLFF
TGTGCCAGCAGCTTAAGCCAGGGTACTAATGAAAAACTGTTTTTT
>TRBV2|NA|15|NA|TRBJ1-1
CASSIWSQGNTEAFF
TGTGCCAGCAGTATATGGTCACAGGGGAACACTGAAGCTTTCTTT
>TRBV27|NA|13|NA|TRBJ2-7
CASSSQSSYEQYF
TGTGCCAGCAGTTCCCAAAGCTCCTACGAGCAGTACTTC
>TRBV30|NA|13|NA|TRBJ1-6
CAWSVGGDSPLHF
TGTGCCTGGAGTGTCGGGGGAGATTCACCCCTCCACTTT
>TRBV12-3/TRBV12-4|NA|12|NA|TRBJ2-1
CASSLRGPEQFF
TGTGCCAGCAGTTTAAGGGGACCCGAGCAGTTCTTC
>TRBV4-1|NA|18|NA|TRBJ1-1
CASSQDRRGGRVRTEAFF
TGCGCCAGCAGCCAAGATCGGCGTGGAGGCCGGGTTCGCACTGAAGCTTTCTTT
>TRBV19|TRBD2|15|NA|TRBJ2-1
CASSPSGSPSGEQFF
TGTGCCAGTAGTCCTAGCGGGAGCCCGTCGGGTGAGCAGTTCTTC
>TRBV5-4|NA|14|NA|TRBJ2-2
CASSPTDDTGELFF
TGTGCCAGCAGCCCCACTGACGACACCGGGGAGCTGTTTTTT
>TRBV4-2|NA|17|NA|TRBJ1-4
CASSQDAPGGAIEKLFF
TGTGCCAGCAGCCAAGATGCCCCGGGGGGGGCGATTGAAAAACTGTTTTTT
>TRBV19|NA|15|NA|TRBJ2-6
CASSMQYSGANVLTF
TGTGCCAGTAGTATGCAGTACTCTGGGGCCAACGTCCTGACTTTC
>TRBV11-3|NA|16|NA|TRBJ2-1
CASSLNNVRGWNEQFF
TGTGCCAGCAGCTTAAATAATGTCAGGGGTTGGAATGAGCAGTTCTTC
>TRBV28|TRBD1|17|NA|TRBJ2-7
CASSSGTGALATHEQYF
TGTGCCAGCAGCTCCGGGACAGGGGCTCTAGCAACACACGAGCAGTACTTC
>TRBV11-2|NA|14|few|TRBJ2-5
CASSSQGNQETQYF
TGTGCCAGCAGCTCGCAGGGGAACCAAGAGACCCAGTACTTC